This entry features one T cell receptor (beta chain) sequence. These data are taken from a study of blood T cells in healthy people across ages. CDR1 and CDR2 from the germline V gene are SGHRS and YFSETQ. The CDR3 is 15 amino acids. The ends were cut back, 2 bases at V and 1 base at J, with 11 bases in the middle. A sample-barcoded 5' primer and a J-beta primer mix were used in a second PCR of about 7 to 12 cycles. Each CDR3 protein is one row after TCRdb ran MiXCR on the 5' RACE reads. The sample contains 750,000 to 950,000 distinct CDR3 sequences, around 29% of which appear only once. A further study also used this sample, focusing on T cells of mothers and their children.

V is TRBV5-1 and J is TRBJ2-3; TRBD1 is a possible D gene (5 bases). Sequenced sample: blood. This TCR was recovered from a woman between 35 and 50 years old in good health. The CDR3 spells CASSFIVGGTDTQYF. CDR3 DNA: TGCGCCAGCAGCTTCATAGTAGGGGGCACAGATACGCAGTATTTT.